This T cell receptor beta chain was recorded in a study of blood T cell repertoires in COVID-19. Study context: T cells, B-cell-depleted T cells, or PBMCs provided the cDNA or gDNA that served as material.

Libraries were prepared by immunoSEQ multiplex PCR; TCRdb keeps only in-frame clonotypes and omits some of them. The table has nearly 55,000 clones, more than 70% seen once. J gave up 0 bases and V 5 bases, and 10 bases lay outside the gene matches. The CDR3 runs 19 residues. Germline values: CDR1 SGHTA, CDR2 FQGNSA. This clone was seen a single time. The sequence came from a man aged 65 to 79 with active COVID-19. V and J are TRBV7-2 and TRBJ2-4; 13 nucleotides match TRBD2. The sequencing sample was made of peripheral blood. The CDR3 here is CASSPRLAGGAQAKNIQYF. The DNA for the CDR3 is TGTGCCAGCAGCCCGCGACTAGCGGGGGGCGCCCAAGCCAAAAACATTCAGTACTTC.